The 18 T cell receptor beta chains in this list originate from one sample, sequenced in a study of T cell responses to AZD1222 COVID-19 vaccine. Libraries were prepared by immunoSEQ multiplex PCR; TCRdb keeps only in-frame clonotypes and omits some of them. The sample records about 96,000 clones, 75% to 90% being singletons. Sequenced here: peripheral blood, sampled on day 0 of AZD1222 vaccination. The source of these receptors is an adult in good health.

V and J are TRBV5-4 and TRBJ2-7; 7 bases agree with TRBD2. V shed 4 bases, J shed 1 base, and the junction held 11 bases outside the gene matches. This CDR3 contains 16 residues. CDR1 is SGHNT and CDR2 is YYREEE in the germline V gene (reference sequence). CDR3 sequence: CASSRPGGEGSYEQYF. The DNA for the CDR3 is TGTGCCAGCAGCCGACCTGGGGGGGAGGGATCCTACGAGCAGTACTTC.

CDR3 bases: TGTGCCGCGGGACGGGAATCTAATGAAAAACTGTTTTTT. This sequence encodes CAAGRESNEKLFF. This sequence joins TRBV27 and TRBJ1-4, with D possibly being TRBD1 (5 bases). The germline gives CDR1 MNHEY, CDR2 SMNVEV (reference sequence). The CDR3 contains 13 residues. Trimming stripped 11 bases from V and 3 bases from J, with 13 bases between. Full variable domain (missing parts from reference TRBV27 and TRBJ1-4): EAQVTQNPRYLITVTGKKLTVTCSQNMNHEYMSWYRQDPGLGLRQIYYSMNVEVTDKGDVPEGYKVSRKEKRNFPLILESPSPNQTSLYFCAAGRESNEKLFFGSGTQLSVL.

The gene calls are TRBV7-9 and TRBJ2-7; 9 bases match TRBD2. The germline gives CDR1 SEHNR, CDR2 FQNEAQ (reference sequence). V shed 4 bases and J 5 bases; nucleotides not matched to a gene: 9. The CDR3 totals 15 residues. In DNA form, the CDR3 reads TGTGCCAGCAGCTCCCCAGCGGGAGGCTTGGACGAGCAGTACTTC. Amino acids: CASSSPAGGLDEQYF. Using reference TRBV7-9 and TRBJ2-7 for the parts outside the CDR3, the full variable domain is DTGVSQNPRHKITKRGQNVTFRCDPISEHNRLYWYRQTLGQGPEFLTYFQNEAQLEKSRLLSDRFSAERPKGSFSTLEIQRTEQGDSAMYLCASSSPAGGLDEQYFGPGTRLTVT.

This clone was seen a few times. The genes are TRBV19 and TRBJ1-2, with 10 bases aligning to TRBD1. Germline CDR1 reads LNHDA; CDR2 reads SQIVND (reference sequence). CDR3 length equals 17 residues. Trimming removed 3 bases from V and 0 bases from J; junction bases left unmatched: 7. The CDR3 protein is CASSIRQGAKPNYGYTF. The CDR3 DNA follows: TGTGCCAGTAGTATCAGACAGGGGGCGAAGCCTAACTATGGCTACACCTTC.

The chain employs TRBV27 and TRBJ1-1; TRBD1 might be the D (6 bases). The CDR3 consists of 15 residues. CDR1 is MNHEY and CDR2 is SMNVEV in the germline V gene (reference sequence). V was clipped by 5 bases and J by 0 bases, with 13 bases between them. This CDR3 reads CASSLQGILNTEAFF. The DNA for the CDR3 is TGTGCCAGCAGTCTTCAGGGGATATTGAACACTGAAGCTTTCTTT.

The V gene is TRBV24-1, the J gene TRBJ2-4; no reliable D call. Germline V gene sequence: CDR1 KGHDR, CDR2 SFDVKD. The CDR3 totals 13 residues. The V end lost 4 bases, the J end lost 8 bases, and 11 bases lay between the germline ends. The CDR3 sequence: CATSEPFEDIQYF. The CDR3 nucleotides are TGTGCCACCAGTGAGCCGTTCGAGGACATTCAGTACTTC.

The rearrangement uses TRBV7-2 and TRBJ1-6; unclear D gene. V lost 3 bases and J lost 11, with 17 bases in between. This CDR3 comprises 15 residues. From germline, CDR1 is SGHTA and CDR2 FQGNSA. CDR3 region: CASSLSGSAFAPLHF. The CDR3 bases are TGTGCCAGCAGCTTGTCGGGCTCTGCATTTGCACCCCTCCACTTT. The full variable domain, rest sourced from reference TRBV7-2 and TRBJ1-6, is GAGVSQSPSNKVTEKGKDVELRCDPISGHTALYWYRQSLGQGLEFLIYFQGNSAPDKSGLPSDRFSAERTGGSVSTLTIQRTQQEDSAVYLCASSLSGSAFAPLHFGNGTRLTVT.

The rearrangement links TRBV6-2 or TRBV6-3 to TRBJ1-1; 8 bases match TRBD1. Germline trimming cut 5 bases from V and 1 base from J; bases unmatched to any gene: 9. The CDR3 totals 16 residues. Looked up from germline, CDR1 is MNHEY and CDR2 is SVGEGT. Here the CDR3 DNA reads TGTGCCAGCAGTGACAGGGGCGCAGGGAAGAACACTGAAGCTTTCTTT. This codes for CASSDRGAGKNTEAFF.

This sequence joins TRBV24-1 and TRBJ2-2; D is uncertain. Deletions cut 3 bases from V and 1 base from J, with 11 bases between. CDR3 length: 16 residues. Germline loops: CDR1 KGHDR, CDR2 SFDVKD. CDR3 nucleotide sequence: TGTGCCACCAGTGATCCTCGAGTTGAGAACACCGGGGAGCTGTTTTTT. Amino acid sequence: CATSDPRVENTGELFF.

The J gene is TRBJ2-5, the V gene TRBV21-1. TRBV21-1 constitutes a pseudogene. The length of the CDR3 is 10 residues. The CDR3 protein is CASSQETQYF. The CDR3 DNA is TGTGCCAGCAGCCAAGAGACCCAGTACTTC.

This chain connects TRBV7-9 to TRBJ2-7, with TRBD1 identical over 7 bases. V was clipped by 3 bases and J by 1 base; unmatched bases: 6. The CDR3 is made up of 15 amino acids. In germline, CDR1 is SEHNR, CDR2 FQNEAQ (reference sequence). The CDR3 protein is CASSFDDRASYEQYF. As DNA, the CDR3 is TGTGCCAGCAGCTTCGACGACAGGGCGTCCTACGAGCAGTACTTC. The full variable domain, in which reference TRBV7-9 and TRBJ2-7 provide the parts outside the CDR3, is DTGVSQNPRHKITKRGQNVTFRCDPISEHNRLYWYRQTLGQGPEFLTYFQNEAQLEKSRLLSDRFSAERPKGSFSTLEIQRTEQGDSAMYLCASSFDDRASYEQYFGPGTRLTVT.

The chain uses TRBV6-2 or TRBV6-3 and TRBJ1-1; 8 bases agree with TRBD1. The trim removed 7 bases at V and 1 base at J, leaving 5 bases unmatched. Per germline, CDR1 MNHEY and CDR2 SVGEGT. The CDR3 runs 14 residues. Here the CDR3 reads CASTPGTGNTEAFF. The CDR3 DNA sequence: TGTGCCAGCACCCCCGGGACAGGGAACACTGAAGCTTTCTTT.

This chain uses TRBV4-2 with TRBJ1-5; tentatively, D is TRBD1 (5 bases). The CDR3 totals 14 residues. Germline V CDR1 and CDR2: LGHNA, YNFKEQ. V lost 5 bases and J 1 base, leaving 9 bases between the germline ends. The CDR3 is CASSGGMSNQPQHF. CDR3 sequence (DNA): TGTGCCAGCAGCGGGGGGATGAGCAATCAGCCCCAGCATTTT.

About this clone: Different DNA sequences within this sample yield the same CDR3. The chain employs TRBV28 and TRBJ1-5, with D hard to call. Between the trimmed V and J ends, which lost 1 base and 6 bases, there was a span of 4 bases. Germline CDR1 reads MDHEN; CDR2 reads SYDVKM. The CDR3 runs 12 residues. In DNA, the CDR3 is TGTGCCAGCAGTTTATTGGGTCAGCCCCAGCATTTT. Its protein product is CASSLLGQPQHF. The full variable domain, its missing parts supplied by reference TRBV28 and TRBJ1-5, is DVKVTQSSRYLVKRTGEKVFLECVQDMDHENMFWYRQDPGLGLRLIYFSYDVKMKEKGDIPEGYSVSREKKERFSLILESASTNQTSMYLCASSLLGQPQHFGDGTRLSIL.

The V and J genes are TRBV5-1 and TRBJ2-3; perhaps D is TRBD1 or TRBD2 (5 bases each). Looked up from germline, CDR1 is SGHRS and CDR2 is YFSETQ. The ends were cut back, 3 bases at V and 3 bases at J, with 8 bases in the middle. The CDR3 sequence is 13 residues long. The CDR3 spells CASSSGRTDTQYF. The CDR3 DNA reads TGCGCCAGCAGCTCGGGACGTACAGATACGCAGTATTTT.

This chain uses TRBV21-1 with TRBJ2-7; the table's D call of TRBD1 was not tested on the DNA. TRBV21-1 is marked as a pseudogene. This CDR3 contains 12 residues. CDR3 amino acids: CHRPGRGYEQYF. The CDR3 DNA is TGTCACCGTCCCGGCAGGGGGTACGAGCAGTACTTC.

The chain combines TRBV3-1 (or the pseudogene TRBV3-2) with TRBJ1-1; D possibly corresponds to TRBD1 (6 bases). The CDR3 extends over 17 amino acids. V was clipped by 7 bases and J by 7 bases, with 28 bases between them. CDR1 and CDR2 from the germline V gene are LGHDT and YNNKEL (reference sequence). DNA for the CDR3: TGTGCCAGCACTCGAGGGGTCTTGACAGGCGCCCGAAGTGAAGCTTTCTTT. Translating gives CASTRGVLTGARSEAFF.

The V and J genes are TRBV27 and TRBJ2-5; possibly TRBD2 for D (5 bases). V lost 0 bases and J lost 5, with 10 bases in between. The CDR3 runs 14 residues. Germline CDR1 reads MNHEY; CDR2 reads SMNVEV (reference sequence). The CDR3 spells CASSLSRVEETQYF. CDR3 in DNA: TGTGCCAGCAGTTTATCGAGGGTAGAGGAGACCCAGTACTTC.